These 17 T cell receptor beta chains came from one sample sequenced in a study of T cells in Graves' hyperthyroidism and ophthalmopathy. Researchers took RNA transcripts and amplified the TCR beta CDR3 regions from them. Using the HTBI primer set, a first-round RT-PCR was run on the TCR CDR3. Each CDR3 protein is one row after TCRdb ran MiXCR on the multiplex PCR reads. In the table there are under 650,000 distinct CDR3 sequences, 15% to 20% of which are singletons. The sample taken for sequencing was blood. These receptors all come from a woman aged 25 to 39 with Graves' hyperthyroidism.

This clonotype has a count of ten or more. Here the CDR3 reads CASSSQVLNSPLHF. CDR3 bases: TGTGCCAGCAGCTCACAGGTACTGAATTCACCCCTCCACTTT. The gene calls are TRBV3-1 and TRBJ1-6; TRBD1 might be the D (5 bases). The CDR3 is 14 residues long. Germline V gene data show CDR1 as LGHDT and CDR2 as YNNKEL (reference sequence). V lost 5 bases to trimming and J lost 7 bases, with 12 bases between them.

The chain is built from TRBV6-1 and TRBJ2-3, with TRBD2 matching over 8 bases. V lost 5 bases to trimming and J lost 4 bases; unmatched junction nucleotides: 8. The CDR3 consists of 15 residues. Germline CDR1 and CDR2: MNHNS and SASEGT. The CDR3, as DNA: TGTGCCAGCAGTCAACAGCGGGAGACGGCAGATACGCAGTATTTT. This translates into CASSQQRETADTQYF.

At least ten counts were recorded for this clonotype. The V call is TRBV18, the J call TRBJ2-1, with 7 bases aligning to TRBD1. The V gene end was trimmed by 1 base and the J gene end by 7 bases; junction bases not matched to a gene: 1. The CDR3 is made up of 13 amino acids. Germline V gene sequence: CDR1 KGHSH, CDR2 LQKENI. In DNA form, the CDR3 reads TGTGCCAGCTCACCACAACAGGGGAATGAGCAGTTCTTC. It translates to CASSPQQGNEQFF.

This clonotype was seen ten or more times. This sequence joins TRBV28 and TRBJ1-4; D ambiguous. Germline V CDR1 and CDR2: MDHEN, SYDVKM. V lost 4 bases, J lost 0 bases, and 12 bases lay in between. The CDR3 has 16 amino acids. CDR3 sequence: CASSSGSGTTNEKLFF. DNA of the CDR3: TGTGCCAGCAGTTCCGGGTCCGGAACAACTAATGAAAAACTGTTTTTT.

This clonotype was detected many times. The CDR3 nucleotides read TGTGCCAGCAGCTTTTACAGGGGCACTGAAGCTTTCTTT. It translates to CASSFYRGTEAFF. The chain has TRBV11-1 and TRBJ1-1; 7 bases are shared with TRBD1. The CDR3 loop spans 13 amino acids. Germline V lookup: CDR1 SGHAT, CDR2 FQDESV (reference sequence). The V and J ends lost 3 bases and 4 bases, in that order; junction bases with no gene match: 2.

This clonotype was counted many times. This chain links TRBV7-8 with TRBJ2-1; the D gene could be TRBD1 or TRBD2 (5 bases each). The germline V gene has CDR1 SGHVS and CDR2 FQNEAQ. This CDR3 contains 13 residues. Trimming shortened V by 0 bases and J by 10 bases, and 10 bases separated the two germline ends. CDR3 loop: CASSLAGDGEQFF. CDR3 DNA sequence: TGTGCCAGCAGCTTAGCCGGGGACGGCGAGCAGTTCTTC.

This clonotype was seen a handful of times. The chain carries TRBV4-3 and TRBJ2-5; 8 bases map to TRBD2. With V trimmed by 4 bases and J by 0 bases, 13 bases remained unmatched. Looked up from germline, CDR1 is LGHNA and CDR2 is YSLEER. The CDR3 covers 18 residues. In DNA form, the CDR3 reads TGCGCCAGCAGCCGGTTTTTTGCGGGAGGACCGGACCAAGAGACCCAGTACTTC. Translated, it gives CASSRFFAGGPDQETQYF.

This clonotype was counted only a few times. This chain connects TRBV10-3 to TRBJ2-2; D might be TRBD1 or TRBD2, each matching 5 bases. The germline V gene has CDR1 ENHRY and CDR2 SYGVKD. The CDR3 length is 14 residues. With 1 base removed from V and 3 bases from J, the gap between germline ends came to 6 bases. DNA for the CDR3: TGTGCCATCAGTGAGTTGGGGGACACCGGGGAGCTGTTTTTT. This translates into CAISELGDTGELFF.

Concerning this clonotype itself: A much larger clone is a single base away; this may be a read error. The chain links TRBV6-1 to TRBJ1-6, with D unresolved. This CDR3 has 14 amino acids. Trimming took 6 bases from V and 8 from J, leaving 14 bases between them. Looked up from germline, CDR1 is MNHNS and CDR2 is SASEGT. The CDR3 spells CASRPGVMYSPLHF. CDR3 nucleotides: TGTGCCAGCAGGCCCGGGGTGATGTATTCACCCCTCCACTTT.

This clonotype was counted between two and nine times. The V gene is TRBV5-1, the J gene TRBJ1-3; D is unresolved. With 3 bases removed from V and 8 bases from J, the gap between germline ends came to 6 bases. CDR1 and CDR2 (germline): SGHRS, YFSETQ. The CDR3 spans 11 residues. As DNA, the CDR3 is TGCGCCAGCAGCTACCGGGACACCATATATTTT. This gives the protein CASSYRDTIYF.

This clonotype has at least ten counts. The gene calls are TRBV6-2 or TRBV6-3 and TRBJ2-7; no clear D gene. The germline V gene has CDR1 MNHEY and CDR2 SVGEGT. The V gene lost 6 bases and the J gene lost 5 bases, with 14 bases spanning the gap. The CDR3 covers 13 residues. CDR3 in DNA: TGTGCCAGCAGAACCGGCGCTGTGGACGAGCAGTACTTC. Amino acids: CASRTGAVDEQYF.

This clonotype has ten or more counts. V and J are TRBV19 and TRBJ2-2, with D tentatively TRBD2 (6 bases). The V gene lost 7 bases and the J gene lost 2 bases, with 20 bases spanning the gap. CDR1 LNHDA and CDR2 SQIVND come from the germline V gene (reference sequence). CDR3 length: 17 amino acids. The CDR3 nucleotides read TGTGCCAGTATAGGGTATGGCGGGACTCCTAACACCGGGGAGCTGTTTTTT. Its protein is CASIGYGGTPNTGELFF.

This clonotype was seen only a few times. The CDR3 is CASSSEGGAGNQPQHF. CDR3 in DNA: TGTGCCAGCAGTTCCGAAGGGGGCGCAGGCAATCAGCCCCAGCATTTT. This chain connects TRBV6-5 to TRBJ1-5; 7 bases map to TRBD1. Germline lookup yields CDR1 MNHEY and CDR2 SVGAGI. V dropped 4 bases and J dropped 2; count of bases not matched to a gene: 8. This CDR3 has 16 amino acids.

The rearrangement uses TRBV11-2 and TRBJ2-2; D remains unclear. Trimming cost V 0 bases and J 8 bases, with 7 bases left between them. Germline V lookup: CDR1 SGHAT, CDR2 FQNNGV. The CDR3 sequence is 13 residues long. CDR3 DNA: TGTGCCAGCAGCTTAGAGGGGTGGGGGGAGCTGTTTTTT. It specifies CASSLEGWGELFF.

The sample holds many counts of this clonotype. J is TRBJ2-7 and V is TRBV12-3 or TRBV12-4, with a tentative D call TRBD2 (5 bases). This CDR3 comprises 15 residues. The ends were cut back, 3 bases at V and 3 bases at J, with 15 bases in the middle. The CDR3 DNA is TGTGCCAGCAGTTTCGCTGGGAGTGGGGACTACGAGCAGTACTTC. This sequence encodes CASSFAGSGDYEQYF.

This clonotype has only a few counts. The chain employs TRBV11-3 and TRBJ2-4; a weak D match, TRBD2 (6 bases). V shed 1 base and J shed 1 base, with 14 bases lying between them. CDR1 and CDR2 from the germline V gene are SGHNT and YENEEA. The CDR3 is 17 residues long. The DNA for the CDR3 is TGTGCCAGCAGCTTAGTGGGGGGTTTTGGGGCCAAAAACATTCAGTACTTC. This translates into CASSLVGGFGAKNIQYF.

This clonotype was recorded at least ten times. The chain employs TRBV2 and TRBJ2-1, with no clear D. The CDR3 is 11 residues long. With 10 bases removed from V and 5 bases from J, the gap between germline ends came to 9 bases. Germline V CDR1 and CDR2: SNHLY, FYNNEI. The CDR3 loop is CATYKNNEQFF. CDR3 in DNA: TGTGCCACTTACAAGAACAATGAGCAGTTCTTC.